This T cell receptor beta chain was identified in a study of control samples from healthy donors and cancer patients. Trimming removed 5 bases from V and 7 bases from J; junction bases left unmatched: 8. The CDR3 has 17 residues. CDR1 and CDR2 (germline): LGHDT, YNNKEL (reference sequence). TCRdb's table, derived via immunoSEQ multiplex PCR, lists solely in-frame clones and lacks some. The table lists roughly 370,000 clones, 80% to 95% of them singletons. Sequencing was carried out using PBMCs. The rearrangement links TRBV3-1 (or the pseudogene TRBV3-2) to TRBJ2-1, with 16 bases that match TRBD2. The receptor was isolated from a middle-aged man with head and neck cancer. The CDR3 nucleotides read TGTGCCAGCAGCGTGGGGACTAGCGGGAGGGCCCGGAATGAGCAGTTCTTC. Amino acid sequence: CASSVGTSGRARNEQFF.